Listed below are T cell receptor beta chains from one sample, sequenced in a study of shared clonotypes between healthy human individuals. Generated by immunoSEQ multiplex PCR, the TCRdb table keeps only in-frame clones and is missing some. The sample yields about 1 million clones, 65% to 80% seen once. The specimen sequenced was memory CD4+ T cells sorted from blood. Receptors originate from a man between 18 and 35 years old in good health. Both conserved end residues are part of each CDR3. A D gene is named only where the DNA matches it firmly. Part of the rows lack a size; the others show once, few, many or a class for expanded clones.

TRBJ1-5 | . | . | TRBV19 | CASSIEGVSNQPQHF | TGTGCCAGTAGTATAGAGGGAGTTAGCAATCAGCCCCAGCATTTT
TRBJ2-7 | few | TRBD2 | TRBV11-2 | CASSPSGGEQYF | TGTGCCAGCAGCCCTTCGGGGGGCGAGCAGTACTTC
TRBJ1-1 | . | . | TRBV2 | CADFLARGTEAFF | TGTGCCGACTTCCTGGCCAGGGGCACTGAAGCTTTCTTT
TRBJ2-7 | few | . | TRBV19 | CASSRRQSYEQYF | TGTGCCAGTAGTCGTCGACAGAGCTACGAGCAGTACTTC
TRBJ2-7 | . | . | TRBV21-1 | CASSKGSRDRGYEQYF | TGTGCCAGCAGCAAAGGGTCCCGGGACAGGGGTTACGAGCAGTACTTC
TRBJ2-3 | . | TRBD2 | TRBV10-3 | CAISETSGRTDTQYF | TGTGCCATCAGTGAGACTAGCGGGAGAACAGATACGCAGTATTTT
TRBJ1-1 | few | . | TRBV19 | CASSGYGTTNTEAFF | TGTGCCAGTAGTGGCTACGGGACAACGAACACTGAAGCTTTCTTT
TRBJ2-4 | . | . | TRBV2 | CASTPLAKNIQYF | TGTGCCAGCACTCCTTTAGCCAAAAACATTCAGTACTTC
TRBJ1-2 | . | . | TRBV11-2 | CASSLGGVPSGYTF | TGTGCCAGCAGCCTGGGGGGGGTGCCGAGTGGCTACACCTTC
TRBJ2-3 | . | TRBD2 | TRBV10-3 | CAIKRLADTDTQYF | TGTGCCATCAAAAGACTAGCGGATACAGATACGCAGTATTTT
TRBJ2-2 | . | . | TRBV6-5 | CASSYAARSTGELFF | TGTGCCAGCAGTTACGCCGCCCGCAGCACCGGGGAGCTGTTTTTT
TRBJ2-1 | . | TRBD2 | TRBV18 | CASSPPGTSSYNEQFF | TGTGCCAGCTCACCGCCCGGGACTAGCTCCTACAATGAGCAGTTCTTC
TRBJ2-7 | few | TRBD1 | TRBV2 | CASSKGQGIYEQYF | TGTGCCAGCAGTAAGGGACAGGGGATCTACGAGCAGTACTTC
TRBJ2-2 | . | TRBD1 | TRBV19 | CASSIGDSRISGELFF | TGTGCCAGTAGTATAGGGGACAGCAGGATATCCGGGGAGCTGTTTTTT